These 8 T cell receptor beta chains share one sample of origin, sequenced in a study of neurological immune-mediated disorders. TCRdb itself ran the 5' RACE reads through MiXCR, one entry per CDR3 protein. The sample contains roughly 70,000 distinct CDR3 sequences, 4% to 6% of which appear only once. The sample was PBMCs. These receptors originate from a woman in her twenties or thirties with multiple sclerosis.

This clonotype is classed as medium-sized (0.01 to 0.1%). The chain links TRBV15 to TRBJ2-2; D unclear. Trimming shortened V by 3 bases and J by 3 bases, and 8 bases separated the two germline ends. The CDR3 has 14 residues. Germline V gene lookup returns CDR1 LNHNV and CDR2 YYDKDF (reference sequence). The CDR3 nucleotides read TGTGCCACCAGCAGGGGGTTTGACACCGGGGAGCTGTTTTTT. Protein product: CATSRGFDTGELFF.

This clonotype came up many times. The V and J genes are TRBV7-8 and TRBJ2-1; D is undetermined. Germline lookup yields CDR1 SGHVS and CDR2 FQNEAQ. Trimming left V 3 bases short and J 6 bases short, with 6 bases between. The CDR3 totals 12 residues. The CDR3 region is CASSFAGNEQFF. The DNA of the CDR3 is TGTGCCAGCAGCTTTGCTGGCAATGAGCAGTTCTTC. Based on the CDR3 plus reference TRBV7-8 and TRBJ2-1, the full variable domain is GAGVSQSPRYKVAKRGQDVALRCDPISGHVSLFWYQQALGQGPEFLTYFQNEAQLDKSGLPSDRFFAERPEGSVSTLKIQRTQQEDSAVYLCASSFAGNEQFFGPGTRLTVL.

This clonotype was recorded at least ten times. The chain recombines TRBV28 with TRBJ1-1; 8 bases match TRBD1. CDR3 length equals 14 residues. With V trimmed by 5 bases and J by 1 base, 3 bases remained unmatched. Germline CDR1 and CDR2: MDHEN and SYDVKM. In DNA, the CDR3 is TGTGCCAGCAGTGACGGACAGGGGAACACTGAAGCTTTCTTT. It translates to CASSDGQGNTEAFF. Based on the CDR3 plus reference TRBV28 and TRBJ1-1, the full variable domain is DVKVTQSSRYLVKRTGEKVFLECVQDMDHENMFWYRQDPGLGLRLIYFSYDVKMKEKGDIPEGYSVSREKKERFSLILESASTNQTSMYLCASSDGQGNTEAFFGQGTRLTVV.

This clonotype was detected ten times or more. The chain couples TRBV5-1 to TRBJ2-3, with D possibly matching TRBD2 (6 bases). The V end was cut by 4 bases, the J end by 6 bases, with 15 bases between. This CDR3 has 14 residues. The V gene's germline CDR1 is SGHRS and CDR2 YFSETQ. CDR3 coding DNA: TGCGCCAGCAGCCACCGGGACTGGGGGGATACGCAGTATTTT. It is translated as CASSHRDWGDTQYF.

In its sample, this clonotype was seen many times. The genes are TRBV12-3 or TRBV12-4 and TRBJ2-3, with TRBD1 as a possible D gene (6 bases). This CDR3 is built from 14 residues. The ends were cut back, 6 bases at V and 5 bases at J, with 15 bases in the middle. Here the CDR3 DNA reads TGTGCCAGCAGCCCCTTGACAGGTCAAGATACGCAGTATTTT. Its translation is CASSPLTGQDTQYF.

This clonotype was detected ten times or more. This chain's CDR3 is CASSFGTVNQPQHF. CDR3 in DNA: TGTGCCAGCAGTTTCGGCACAGTCAATCAGCCCCAGCATTTT. The chain employs TRBV12-3 or TRBV12-4 and TRBJ1-5; D call uncertain. V was clipped by 3 bases and J by 3 bases, with 9 bases between them. The CDR3 is 14 residues long.

This clonotype appeared many times. The genes are TRBV20-1 and TRBJ2-1; possibly TRBD2 for D (5 bases). This CDR3 is built from 17 residues. The V end lost 0 bases, the J end lost 6 bases, and 21 bases lay between the germline ends. CDR1 DFQATT and CDR2 SNEGSKA come from the germline V gene (reference sequence). The CDR3 protein is CSARELGIGGNGNEQFF. The CDR3 DNA reads TGCAGTGCTAGAGAATTGGGCATTGGAGGAAATGGCAATGAGCAGTTCTTC.

Many counts were recorded for this clonotype. V is TRBV9 and J is TRBJ1-1; no reliable D call. Trimming left V 4 bases short and J 0 bases short, with 10 bases between. Germline CDR1 and CDR2: SGDLS and YYNGEE. The CDR3 spans 14 residues. The DNA for the CDR3 is TGTGCCAGCAGCCCTATGTCCATGAACACTGAAGCTTTCTTT. This translates into CASSPMSMNTEAFF.